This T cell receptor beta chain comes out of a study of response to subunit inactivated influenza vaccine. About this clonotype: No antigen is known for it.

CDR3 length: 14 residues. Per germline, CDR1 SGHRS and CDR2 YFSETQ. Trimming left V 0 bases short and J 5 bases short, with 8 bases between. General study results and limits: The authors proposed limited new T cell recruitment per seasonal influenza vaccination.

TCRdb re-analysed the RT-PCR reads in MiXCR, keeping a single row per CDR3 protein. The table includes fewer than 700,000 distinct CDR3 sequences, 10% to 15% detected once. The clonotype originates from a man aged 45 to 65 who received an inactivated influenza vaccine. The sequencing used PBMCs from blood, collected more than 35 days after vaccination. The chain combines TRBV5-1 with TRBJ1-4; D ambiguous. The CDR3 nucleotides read TGCGCCAGCAGCTTGGCGGCGGACAATGAAAAACTGTTTTTT. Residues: CASSLAADNEKLFF.